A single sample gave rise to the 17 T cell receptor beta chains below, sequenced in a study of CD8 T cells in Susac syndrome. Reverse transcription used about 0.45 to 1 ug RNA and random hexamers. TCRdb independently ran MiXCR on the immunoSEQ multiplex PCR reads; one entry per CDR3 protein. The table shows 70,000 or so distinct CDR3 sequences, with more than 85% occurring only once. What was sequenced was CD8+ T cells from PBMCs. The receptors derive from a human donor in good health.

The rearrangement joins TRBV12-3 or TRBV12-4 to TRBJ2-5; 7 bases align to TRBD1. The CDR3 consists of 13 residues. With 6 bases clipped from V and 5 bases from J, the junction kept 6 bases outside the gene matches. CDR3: CASSGTAHETQYF. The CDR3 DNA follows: TGTGCCAGCAGCGGGACAGCCCATGAGACCCAGTACTTC.

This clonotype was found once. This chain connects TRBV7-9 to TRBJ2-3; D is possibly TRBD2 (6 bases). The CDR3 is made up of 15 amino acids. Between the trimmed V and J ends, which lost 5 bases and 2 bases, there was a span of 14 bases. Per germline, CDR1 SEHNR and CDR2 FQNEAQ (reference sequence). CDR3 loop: CASSPGGASTDTQYF. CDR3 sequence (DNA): TGTGCCAGCAGCCCTGGAGGGGCATCCACAGATACGCAGTATTTT. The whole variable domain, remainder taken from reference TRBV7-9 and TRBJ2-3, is DTGVSQNPRHKITKRGQNVTFRCDPISEHNRLYWYRQTLGQGPEFLTYFQNEAQLEKSRLLSDRFSAERPKGSFSTLEIQRTEQGDSAMYLCASSPGGASTDTQYFGPGTRLTVL.

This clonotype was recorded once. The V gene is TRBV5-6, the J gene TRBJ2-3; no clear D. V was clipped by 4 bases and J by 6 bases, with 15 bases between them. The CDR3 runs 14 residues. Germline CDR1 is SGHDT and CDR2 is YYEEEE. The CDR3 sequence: CASSATTQLDTQYF. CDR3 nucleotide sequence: TGTGCCAGCAGCGCCACGACTCAGTTGGATACGCAGTATTTT. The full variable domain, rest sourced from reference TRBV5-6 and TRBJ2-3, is DAGVTQSPTHLIKTRGQQVTLRCSPKSGHDTVSWYQQALGQGPQFIFQYYEEEERQRGNFPDRFSGHQFPNYSSELNVNALLLGDSALYLCASSATTQLDTQYFGPGTRLTVL.

Here the CDR3 reads CAILGPVGKETQYF. DNA of the CDR3: TGTGCCATTTTAGGACCTGTCGGTAAGGAGACCCAGTACTTC. The chain recombines TRBV21-1 with TRBJ2-5; the D call TRBD1 from the table was never checked on the DNA. TRBV21-1 is an annotated pseudogene. The length of the CDR3 is 14 residues.

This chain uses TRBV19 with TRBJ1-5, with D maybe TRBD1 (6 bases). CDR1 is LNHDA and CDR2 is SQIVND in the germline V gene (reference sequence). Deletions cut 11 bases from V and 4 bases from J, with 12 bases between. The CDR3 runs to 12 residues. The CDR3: CASSGANQPQHF. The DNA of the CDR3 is TGTGCCTCCTCGGGGGCAAATCAGCCCCAGCATTTT.

CDR3 region: CASGPMGGSYNEQFF. For the CDR3, the DNA is TGTGCCAGCGGCCCAATGGGGGGCTCCTACAATGAGCAGTTCTTC. The chain combines TRBV7-9 with TRBJ2-1; possible D gene TRBD2, 6 bases. The V gene's germline CDR1 is SEHNR and CDR2 FQNEAQ (reference sequence). V lost 8 bases and J lost 0, with 14 bases in between. This CDR3 contains 15 residues.

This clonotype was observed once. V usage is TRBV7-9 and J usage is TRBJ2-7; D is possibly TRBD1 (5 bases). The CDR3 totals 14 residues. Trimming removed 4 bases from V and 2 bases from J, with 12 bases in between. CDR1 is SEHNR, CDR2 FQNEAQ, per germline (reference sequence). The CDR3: CASSSQVPTYEQYF. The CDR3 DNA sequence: TGTGCCAGCAGCTCACAGGTGCCAACCTACGAGCAGTACTTC.

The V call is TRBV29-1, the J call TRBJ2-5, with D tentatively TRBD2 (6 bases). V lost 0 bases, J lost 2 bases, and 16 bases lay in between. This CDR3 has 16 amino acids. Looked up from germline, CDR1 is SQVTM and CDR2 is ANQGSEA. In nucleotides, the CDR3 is TGCAGCGTTGAAGACCCTTTAGGAGGGACGCAAGAGACCCAGTACTTC. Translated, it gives CSVEDPLGGTQETQYF.

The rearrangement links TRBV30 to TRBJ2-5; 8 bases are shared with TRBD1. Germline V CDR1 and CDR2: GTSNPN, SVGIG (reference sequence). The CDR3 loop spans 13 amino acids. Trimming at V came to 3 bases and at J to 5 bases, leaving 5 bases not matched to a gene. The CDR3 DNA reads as TGTGCCTGGAGATCCAGGGGGCAGGAGACCCAGTACTTC. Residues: CAWRSRGQETQYF.

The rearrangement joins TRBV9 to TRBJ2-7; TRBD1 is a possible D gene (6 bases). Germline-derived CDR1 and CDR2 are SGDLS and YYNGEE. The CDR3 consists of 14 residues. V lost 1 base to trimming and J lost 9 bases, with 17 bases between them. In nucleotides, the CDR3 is TGTGCCAGCAGCGTAACACCAGACACAGGGCTGCAGTACTTC. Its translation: CASSVTPDTGLQYF.

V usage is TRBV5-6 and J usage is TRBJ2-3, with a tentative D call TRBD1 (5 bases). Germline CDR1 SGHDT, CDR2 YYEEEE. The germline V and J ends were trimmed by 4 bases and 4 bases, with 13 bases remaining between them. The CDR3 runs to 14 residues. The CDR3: CASSLGAEADTQYF. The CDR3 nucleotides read TGTGCCAGCAGCCTAGGGGCTGAGGCAGATACGCAGTATTTT.

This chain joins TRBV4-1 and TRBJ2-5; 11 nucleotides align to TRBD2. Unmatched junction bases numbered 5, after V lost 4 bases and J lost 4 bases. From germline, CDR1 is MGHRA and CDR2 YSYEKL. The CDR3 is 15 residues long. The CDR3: CASSPTSGGTETQYF. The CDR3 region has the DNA TGCGCCAGCAGCCCTACTAGCGGGGGTACAGAGACCCAGTACTTC.

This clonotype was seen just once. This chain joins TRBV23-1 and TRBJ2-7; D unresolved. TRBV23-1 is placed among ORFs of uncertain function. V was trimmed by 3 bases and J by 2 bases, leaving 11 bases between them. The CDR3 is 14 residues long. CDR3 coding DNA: TGCGCCAGCAGTCAGGGCTACTCAGCCTACGAGCAGTACGTC. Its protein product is CASSQGYSAYEQYV.

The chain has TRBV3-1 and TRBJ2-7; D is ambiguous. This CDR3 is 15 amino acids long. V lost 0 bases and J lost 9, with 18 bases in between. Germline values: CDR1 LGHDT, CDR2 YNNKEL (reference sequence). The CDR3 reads CASSQDSTKNSAQYF. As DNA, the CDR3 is TGTGCCAGCAGCCAAGATTCAACCAAAAATTCGGCGCAGTACTTC.

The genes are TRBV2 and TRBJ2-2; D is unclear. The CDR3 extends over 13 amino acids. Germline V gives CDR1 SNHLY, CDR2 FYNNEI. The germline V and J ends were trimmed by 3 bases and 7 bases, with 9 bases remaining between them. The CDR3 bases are TGTGCCAGCAGTGAGGCCCTTGGCGGGGAGCTGTTTTTT. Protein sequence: CASSEALGGELFF.

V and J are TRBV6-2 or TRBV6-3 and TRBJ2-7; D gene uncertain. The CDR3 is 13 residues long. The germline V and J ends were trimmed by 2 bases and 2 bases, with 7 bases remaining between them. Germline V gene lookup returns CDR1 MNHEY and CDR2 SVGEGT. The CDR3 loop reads CASSYGLAYEQYV. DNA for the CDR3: TGTGCCAGCAGTTACGGGTTAGCCTACGAGCAGTACGTC.

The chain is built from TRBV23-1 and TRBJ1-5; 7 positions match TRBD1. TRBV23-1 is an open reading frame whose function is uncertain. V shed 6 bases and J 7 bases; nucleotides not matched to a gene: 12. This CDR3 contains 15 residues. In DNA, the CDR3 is TGCGCCAGCAGCCCTATAGACAGGGAGGGCCAGCCCCAGCATTTT. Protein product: CASSPIDREGQPQHF.